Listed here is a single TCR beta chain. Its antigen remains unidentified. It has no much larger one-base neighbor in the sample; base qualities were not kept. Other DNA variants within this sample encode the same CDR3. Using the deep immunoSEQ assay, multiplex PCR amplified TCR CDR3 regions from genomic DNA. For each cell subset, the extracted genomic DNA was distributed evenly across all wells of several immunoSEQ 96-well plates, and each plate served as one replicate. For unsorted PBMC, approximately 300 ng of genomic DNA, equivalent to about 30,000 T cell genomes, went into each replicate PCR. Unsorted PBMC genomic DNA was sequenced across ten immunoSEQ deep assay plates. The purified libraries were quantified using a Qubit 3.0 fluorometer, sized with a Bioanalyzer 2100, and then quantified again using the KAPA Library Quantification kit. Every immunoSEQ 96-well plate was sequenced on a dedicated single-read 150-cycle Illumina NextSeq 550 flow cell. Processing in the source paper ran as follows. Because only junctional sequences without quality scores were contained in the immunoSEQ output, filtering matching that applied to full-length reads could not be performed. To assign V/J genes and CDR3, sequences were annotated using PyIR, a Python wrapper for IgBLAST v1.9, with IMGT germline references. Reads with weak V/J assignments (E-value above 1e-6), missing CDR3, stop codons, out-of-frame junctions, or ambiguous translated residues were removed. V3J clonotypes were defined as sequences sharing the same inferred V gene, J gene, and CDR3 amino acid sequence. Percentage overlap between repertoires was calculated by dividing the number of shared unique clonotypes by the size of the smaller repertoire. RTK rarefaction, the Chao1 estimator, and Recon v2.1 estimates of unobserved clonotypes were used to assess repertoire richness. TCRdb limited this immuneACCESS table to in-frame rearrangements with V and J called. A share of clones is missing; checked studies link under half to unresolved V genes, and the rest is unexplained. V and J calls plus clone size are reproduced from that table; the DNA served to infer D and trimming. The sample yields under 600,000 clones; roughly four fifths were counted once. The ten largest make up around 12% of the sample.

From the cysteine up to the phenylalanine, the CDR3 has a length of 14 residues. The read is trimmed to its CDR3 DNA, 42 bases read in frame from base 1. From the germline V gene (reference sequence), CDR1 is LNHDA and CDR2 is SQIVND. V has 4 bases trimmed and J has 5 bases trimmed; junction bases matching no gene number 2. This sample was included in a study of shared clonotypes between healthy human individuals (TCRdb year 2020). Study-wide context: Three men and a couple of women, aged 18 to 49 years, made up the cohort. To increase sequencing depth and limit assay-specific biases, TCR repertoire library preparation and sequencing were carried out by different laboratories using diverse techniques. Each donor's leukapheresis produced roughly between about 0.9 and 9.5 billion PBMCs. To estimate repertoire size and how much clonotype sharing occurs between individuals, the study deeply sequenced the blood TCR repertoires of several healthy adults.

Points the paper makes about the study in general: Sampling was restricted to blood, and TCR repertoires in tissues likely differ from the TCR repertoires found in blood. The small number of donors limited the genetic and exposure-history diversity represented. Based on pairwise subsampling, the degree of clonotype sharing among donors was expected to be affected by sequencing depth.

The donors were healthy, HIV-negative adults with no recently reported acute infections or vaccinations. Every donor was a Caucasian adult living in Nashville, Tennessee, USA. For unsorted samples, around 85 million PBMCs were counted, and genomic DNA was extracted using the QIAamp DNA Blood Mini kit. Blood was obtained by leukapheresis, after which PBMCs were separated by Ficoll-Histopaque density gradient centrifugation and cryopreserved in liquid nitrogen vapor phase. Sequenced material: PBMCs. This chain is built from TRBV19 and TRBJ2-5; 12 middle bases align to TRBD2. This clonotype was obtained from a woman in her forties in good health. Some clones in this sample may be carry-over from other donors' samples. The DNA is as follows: TGTGCCAGTAGTAGACTAGCGGGAGAGGAGACCCAGTACTTC. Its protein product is CASSRLAGEETQYF.